This paragraph reports one T cell receptor beta chain. The antigen this receptor binds is unknown. No base qualities exist here, and no much larger clone lies one base off it. This sample stems from a study of T cell responses to AZD1222 COVID-19 vaccine (dated by TCRdb to 2020 to 2022). Background for the entire study: A total of 233 trial participants underwent TCR sequencing, of whom about 210 received two doses of AZD1222 and around 25 received two doses of the MenACWY control vaccine. Trial participants were enrolled by age into 18-55, 56-69 and 70-plus year subgroups, with approximately 150, 30 and 60 TCR-sequenced participants respectively. Overall study outcomes, separate from this receptor: Conclusions about previously exposed vaccinees are limited because only five or six AZD1222 recipients were SARS-CoV-2 seropositive at baseline. The 56-69-year group was small, and its depth increase did not reach significance, likely because of low power. Most participants were white British and females outnumbered males, and the authors suggested that clonal diversity may have been underestimated. Spike-specific TCR breadth and depth rose significantly after two AZD1222 doses compared with day 0 and with MenACWY recipients. Because no samples from the day 14 peak response were available, repertoires could be characterized only after the peak T cell response. CD4 TCRs associated with the vaccine covered the entire spike protein, and the dominant responses were in regions 160-218 and 743-854. Epitopes outside the regions mutated in the B.1.351 and B.1.1.7 variants were reportedly recognized by nearly half of the unique spike-specific TCRs.

The CDR3 regions of human TCRbeta chains were analyzed by immunosequencing. The authors' analysis ran thus. Repertoire TCRs were matched against a reference library of SARS-CoV-2-specific TCRs generated with the MIRA antigen-specificity platform. Breadth meant the fraction of unique TCRs that were SARS-CoV-2-associated, whereas depth meant the fraction of total T cells that were SARS-CoV-2-associated. Using the MIRA data, every spike-specific TCR was mapped to the spike region that the TCR reacted to and assigned to either a CD4 or a CD8 class. Log10-transformed breadth and depth values were compared by one-way ANOVA with Sidak's multiple comparisons tests. Here the immuneACCESS table is served through TCRdb, limited to in-frame sequences with V and J called. Missing clones are a known gap in these copies; in checked studies unresolved V genes cover under half, and the rest lacks a known reason. From that table come the V and J calls and clone size; the DNA was used to work out D and trimming. The sample has around 140,000 clones on record, 85% to 95% of them singletons. More than 10% of the sample rests with the top ten.

The intended sense of this specimen's time point label: sample from adult after SARS-CoV-2 infection, after symptom onset. A couple of convalescent COVID-19 patients, sampled after symptom onset from adults with prior SARS-CoV-2 infection, were also TCR-sequenced for comparison. V is cut back by 4 bases and J by 3 bases, with 9 bases in the junction unmatched. The CDR3 sequence holds 16 residues, the cysteine and phenylalanine included. Left in the record is the CDR3 DNA by itself, 48 bases read in frame from the first base. According to the germline V gene, CDR1 reads MNHEY and CDR2 reads SVGAGI. Rearrangement joined TRBV6-5 to TRBJ2-7, with TRBD1 identical over 10 junction bases. This clonotype was obtained from an adult who had recovered from COVID-19. The sample was peripheral blood, taken after recovery from COVID-19. The CDR3: CASSLTGTGVGYEQYF. DNA sequence: TGTGCCAGCAGTTTAACCGGGACAGGGGTCGGCTACGAGCAGTACTTC.